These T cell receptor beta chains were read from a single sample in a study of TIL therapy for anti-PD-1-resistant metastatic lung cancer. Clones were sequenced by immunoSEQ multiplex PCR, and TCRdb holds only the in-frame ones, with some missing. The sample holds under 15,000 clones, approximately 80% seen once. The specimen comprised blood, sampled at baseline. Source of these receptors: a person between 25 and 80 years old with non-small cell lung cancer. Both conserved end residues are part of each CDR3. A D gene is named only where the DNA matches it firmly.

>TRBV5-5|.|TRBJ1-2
CASSVDSYGYTF
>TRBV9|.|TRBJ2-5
CASSVEGFDQETQYF
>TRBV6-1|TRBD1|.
CASRGQASSYEQYF
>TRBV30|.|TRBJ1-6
CAWSVRSGNSPLHF
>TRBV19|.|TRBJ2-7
CASSIFGGLYEQYF
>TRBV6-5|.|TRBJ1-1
CASSNIDYTEAFF
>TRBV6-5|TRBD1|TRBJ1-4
CASSLGQGGEKLFF
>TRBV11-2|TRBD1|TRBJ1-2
CASSAIGQGMGYGYTF
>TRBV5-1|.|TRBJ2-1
CASSLYSEYNEQFF
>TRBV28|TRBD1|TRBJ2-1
CASSATGTAKDNEQFF
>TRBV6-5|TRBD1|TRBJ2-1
CASSFTDRDNEQFF
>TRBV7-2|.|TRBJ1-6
CASSDPGGNSPLHF
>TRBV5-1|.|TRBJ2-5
CASMGETQYF
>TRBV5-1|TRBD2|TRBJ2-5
CASSLGTSGRAMETQYF
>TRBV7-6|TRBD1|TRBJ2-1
CASRRAQGQTNNEQFF
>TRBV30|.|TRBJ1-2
CAWSVNNWGPNYGYTF
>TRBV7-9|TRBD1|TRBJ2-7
CASSTQGATSTHEQYF
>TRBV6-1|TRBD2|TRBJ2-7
CASKNWGTSGAELYF
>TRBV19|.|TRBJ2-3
CASMGPALTDTQYF
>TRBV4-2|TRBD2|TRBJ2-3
CASSQERILAGFSSTDTQYF
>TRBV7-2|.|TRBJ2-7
CASSLAIGAPSGQYF